The clone carrying this T cell receptor beta chain was detected ten times or more. Its specificity is unknown. The V gene end was trimmed by 3 bases and the J gene end by 2 bases; junction bases not matched to a gene: 10. From germline, CDR1 is DFQATT and CDR2 SNEGSKA (reference sequence). The CDR3 loop spans 16 amino acids. Unique molecular identifiers were incorporated during preparation of the TCRbeta library. TCRdb fed the PCR reads into MiXCR, producing one record per CDR3 protein. Of over 200,000 distinct CDR3 sequences in the sample, 8.4% are singletons; the top ten hold 35% to 45%. This sample is drawn from a study of T-cell reconstitution after alpha-beta-depleted transplantation in children. Findings and limits, study-wide: In patients about two months after transplant, alpha-beta T cells reportedly arose from several hundred expanded graft clones. Among T cells one year after transplant, newly produced cells accounted for most counts and diversity.

The chain couples TRBV20-1 to TRBJ2-3; 8 bases are a match to TRBD2. The starting material was PBMCs, mostly from graft donor cells, obtained 360 days after TCRalphabeta/CD19-depleted stem cell transplant. The clonotype was recovered from a male patient aged 2 to 9 who had a stem cell transplant for acute myeloid leukemia, so the T cells may come from the graft donor. In nucleotides, the CDR3 is TGCAGTGCTAGTGCGGAGCGGGAGTATTTCACAGATACGCAGTATTTT. It specifies CSASAEREYFTDTQYF.